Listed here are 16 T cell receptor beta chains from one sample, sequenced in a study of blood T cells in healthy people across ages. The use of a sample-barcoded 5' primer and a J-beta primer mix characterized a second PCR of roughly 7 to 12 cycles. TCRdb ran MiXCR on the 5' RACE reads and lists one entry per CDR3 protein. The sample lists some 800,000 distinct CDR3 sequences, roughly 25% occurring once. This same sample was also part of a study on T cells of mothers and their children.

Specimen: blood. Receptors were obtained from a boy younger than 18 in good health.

The CDR3 region has the DNA TGTGCCAGCTGGGACGGTGGCACTGAAGCTTTCTTT. Encoded protein: CASWDGGTEAFF. The chain uses TRBV6-6 and TRBJ1-1; perhaps TRBD1 as D (5 bases). CDR1 and CDR2 from the germline V gene are MNHNY and SVGAGI (reference sequence). Trimming took off 8 bases at V and 4 bases at J, with 11 bases between the two ends. The CDR3 spans 12 residues.

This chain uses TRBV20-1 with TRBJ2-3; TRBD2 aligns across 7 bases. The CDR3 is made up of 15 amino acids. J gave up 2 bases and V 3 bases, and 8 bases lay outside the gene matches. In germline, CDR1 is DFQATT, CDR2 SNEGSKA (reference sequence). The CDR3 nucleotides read TGCAGTGCTAGCGGGGCTAGCGGCCACACAGATACGCAGTATTTT. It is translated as CSASGASGHTDTQYF.

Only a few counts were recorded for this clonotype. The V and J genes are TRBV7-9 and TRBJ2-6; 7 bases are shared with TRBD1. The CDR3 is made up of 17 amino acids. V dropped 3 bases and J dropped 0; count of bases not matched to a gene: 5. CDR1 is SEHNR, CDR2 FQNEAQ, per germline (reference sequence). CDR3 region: CASSLWDRPSGANVLTF. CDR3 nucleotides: TGTGCCAGCAGCTTGTGGGACAGACCCTCTGGGGCCAACGTCCTGACTTTC.

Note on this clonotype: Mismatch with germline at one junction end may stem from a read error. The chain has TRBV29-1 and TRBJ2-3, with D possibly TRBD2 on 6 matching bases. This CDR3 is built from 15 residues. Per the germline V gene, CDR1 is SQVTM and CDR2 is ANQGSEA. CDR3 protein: CSVLGSARGTGTQYF. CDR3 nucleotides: TGCAGCGTATTGGGATCGGCGCGGGGCACAGGTACGCAGTATTTT.

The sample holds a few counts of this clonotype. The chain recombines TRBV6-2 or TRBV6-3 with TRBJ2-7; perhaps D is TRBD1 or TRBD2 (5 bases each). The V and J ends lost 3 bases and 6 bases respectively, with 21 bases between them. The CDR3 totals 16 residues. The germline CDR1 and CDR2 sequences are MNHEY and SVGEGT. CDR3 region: CASSYTDRDALVEQYF. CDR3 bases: TGTGCCAGCAGTTATACGGACCGGGACGCGCTGGTCGAGCAGTACTTC.

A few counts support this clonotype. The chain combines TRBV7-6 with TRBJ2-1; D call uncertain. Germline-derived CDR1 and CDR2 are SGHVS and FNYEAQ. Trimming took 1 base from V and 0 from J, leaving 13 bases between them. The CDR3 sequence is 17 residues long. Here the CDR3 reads CASSLGSVPSSYNEQFF. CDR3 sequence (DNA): TGTGCCAGCAGCTTAGGGTCGGTTCCGAGCTCCTACAATGAGCAGTTCTTC.

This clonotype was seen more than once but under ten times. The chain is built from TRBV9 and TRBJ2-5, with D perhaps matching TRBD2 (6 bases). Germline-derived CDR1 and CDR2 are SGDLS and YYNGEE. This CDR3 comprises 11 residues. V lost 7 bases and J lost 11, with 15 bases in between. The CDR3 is CASGTAYQQYF. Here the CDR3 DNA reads TGTGCCAGCGGGACTGCATATCAGCAGTACTTC.

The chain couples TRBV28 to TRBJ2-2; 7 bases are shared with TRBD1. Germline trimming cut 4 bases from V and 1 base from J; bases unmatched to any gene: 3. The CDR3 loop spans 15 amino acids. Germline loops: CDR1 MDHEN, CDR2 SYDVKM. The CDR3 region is CASSSTGWNTGELFF. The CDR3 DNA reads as TGTGCCAGCAGTTCGACAGGGTGGAACACCGGGGAGCTGTTTTTT.

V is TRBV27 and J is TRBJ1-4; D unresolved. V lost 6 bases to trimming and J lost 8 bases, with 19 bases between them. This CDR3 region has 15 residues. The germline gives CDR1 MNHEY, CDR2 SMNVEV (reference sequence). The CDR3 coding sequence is TGTGCCAGCAGCACGAGCCGAGGAGCCGCGGAAAAACTGTTTTTT. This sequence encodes CASSTSRGAAEKLFF.

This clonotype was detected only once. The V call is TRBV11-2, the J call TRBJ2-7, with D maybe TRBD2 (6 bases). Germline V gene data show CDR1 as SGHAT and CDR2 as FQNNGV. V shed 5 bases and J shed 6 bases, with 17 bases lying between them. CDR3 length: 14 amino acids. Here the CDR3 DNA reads TGTGCCAGCAGCCTCCGGGAATCCGGGGGCGAGCAGTACTTC. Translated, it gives CASSLRESGGEQYF.

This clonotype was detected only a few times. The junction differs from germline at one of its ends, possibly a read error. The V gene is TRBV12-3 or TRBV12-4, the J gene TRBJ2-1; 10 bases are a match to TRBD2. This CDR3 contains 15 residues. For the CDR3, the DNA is TGTGCCAGCACTGAGGGTAGCGGGAGGCTGAGTGAGCAATTCTTC. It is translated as CASTEGSGRLSEQFF.

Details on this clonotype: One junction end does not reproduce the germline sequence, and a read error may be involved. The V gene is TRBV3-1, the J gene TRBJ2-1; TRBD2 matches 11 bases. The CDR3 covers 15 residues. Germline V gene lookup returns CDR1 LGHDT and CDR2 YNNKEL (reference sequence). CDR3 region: CASSPWTSGYNEQFF. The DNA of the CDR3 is TGCGCCAGCAGCCCTTGGACTAGCGGGTACAATGAGCAGTTCTTC.

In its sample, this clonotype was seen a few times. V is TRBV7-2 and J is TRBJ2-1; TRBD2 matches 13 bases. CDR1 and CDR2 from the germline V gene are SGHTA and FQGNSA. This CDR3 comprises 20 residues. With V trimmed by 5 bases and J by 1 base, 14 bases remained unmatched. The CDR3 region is CASSIRLAGGEKRSYNEQFF. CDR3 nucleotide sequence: TGTGCCAGCAGCATCCGACTAGCGGGAGGCGAGAAAAGGTCCTACAATGAGCAGTTCTTC.

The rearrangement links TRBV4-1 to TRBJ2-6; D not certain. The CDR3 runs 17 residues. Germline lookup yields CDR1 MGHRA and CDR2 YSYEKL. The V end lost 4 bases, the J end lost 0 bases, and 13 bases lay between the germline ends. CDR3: CASSPSGPASGANVLTF. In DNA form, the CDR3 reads TGCGCCAGCAGCCCCTCTGGACCTGCCTCTGGGGCCAACGTCCTGACTTTC.

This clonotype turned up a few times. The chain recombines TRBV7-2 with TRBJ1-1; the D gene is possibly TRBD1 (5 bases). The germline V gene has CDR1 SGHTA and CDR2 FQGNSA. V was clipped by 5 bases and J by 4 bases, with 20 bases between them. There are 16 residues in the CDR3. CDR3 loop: CASSPPLGAVGTEAFF. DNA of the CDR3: TGTGCCAGCAGCCCACCTCTAGGGGCGGTAGGCACTGAAGCTTTCTTT.

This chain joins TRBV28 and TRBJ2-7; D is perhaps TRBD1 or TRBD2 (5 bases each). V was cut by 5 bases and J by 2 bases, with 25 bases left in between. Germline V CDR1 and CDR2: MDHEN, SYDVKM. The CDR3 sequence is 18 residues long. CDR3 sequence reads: CASSPGSGPSLSPYEQYF. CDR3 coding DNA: TGTGCCAGCAGTCCAGGGAGTGGGCCCTCCCTAAGCCCCTACGAGCAGTACTTC.